The clone carrying this TCR beta chain was counted at least ten times. The antigen is unknown. Trimming stripped 3 bases from V and 5 bases from J, with 10 bases between. Germline V gene data show CDR1 as SGHTA and CDR2 as FQGNSA. The CDR3 spans 13 residues. This sample stems from a study of T cells after yellow fever vaccination. About the study: Low-cell-number fractions underwent preparation using SMART-Seq v4 Ultra Low Input. Study-wide results and caveats: Primary-vaccination clones mostly resurfaced post-booster (more than 95% CD4, under 90% CD8). Weaker, the secondary response peaked sooner, at day 5 versus 15.

TCRdb ran MiXCR on the 5' RACE reads and lists one entry per CDR3 protein. This table has roughly 300,000 distinct CDR3 sequences, 6.5% to 8.5% appearing once. V gene TRBV7-2 combines with J gene TRBJ2-5; the D is unclear. This sample comprised PBMCs, obtained 35 to 50 days after the first yellow fever vaccination. This clonotype was sampled from a man younger than 35 who received the YFV17D yellow fever vaccine. The CDR3, as DNA: TGTGCCAGCAGCTTTGGTGTTGGGGAGACCCAGTACTTC. It encodes CASSFGVGETQYF.